This T cell receptor beta chain stems from a study of blood T cell repertoires in COVID-19. Background on the study: Collection of acute and convalescent COVID-19 samples took place in the United States, Italy and Spain. The cDNA or gDNA used as material had been derived from T cells, B-cell-depleted T cells, or PBMCs.

The protocol was immunoSEQ multiplex PCR, while the TCRdb copy is restricted to in-frame clones and leaves out a portion. The data show tens of thousands of clones, about four fifths seen once. The sequence came from a human donor with acute or convalescent COVID-19. The donor label of this sample is uncertain. Material for sequencing was peripheral blood.

For the CDR3, the DNA is TGTGCCAGCAGTGAAGACAGGGGCGCTGGAAACACCATATATTTT. Its protein product is CASSEDRGAGNTIYF. The chain is built from TRBV27 and TRBJ1-3; TRBD1 aligns across 8 bases. This CDR3 comprises 15 residues. J was trimmed by 2 bases and V by 5 bases; bases with no gene match: 5. Germline lookup yields CDR1 MNHEY and CDR2 SMNVEV (reference sequence).